These 20 T cell receptor beta chains originate from one sample sequenced in a study of control samples from healthy donors and cancer patients. The repertoire was sequenced with immunoSEQ multiplex PCR; TCRdb's copy has only in-frame clones and lacks some. This table has 80,000 or so clones, 80% to 95% appearing once. Sequenced material: blood. These receptors all stem from a woman aged 60-70 years in good health.

V is TRBV30 and J is TRBJ2-7; TRBD2 aligns across 14 bases. This CDR3 is built from 13 residues. Losses at the gene ends were 2 bases for V and 9 bases for J; bases not matched to a gene: 3. Germline V gene lookup returns CDR1 GTSNPN and CDR2 SVGIG (reference sequence). The CDR3, as DNA: TGTGCCTGGAGTCAGACTAGCGGGAGGGTGCAGTACTTC. As protein: CAWSQTSGRVQYF.

The chain links TRBV28 to TRBJ1-1, with 10 nucleotides matching TRBD1. V was pared by 8 bases and J by 5 bases, with 5 bases of the junction left unmatched. This CDR3 has 13 residues. The germline CDR1 and CDR2 sequences are MDHEN and SYDVKM. The chain's CDR3 is CASLTGGRTEAFF. The CDR3 nucleotides are TGTGCCAGCCTGACAGGGGGCAGGACTGAAGCTTTCTTT.

The chain has TRBV30 and TRBJ2-5, with no clear D. From germline, CDR1 is GTSNPN and CDR2 SVGIG (reference sequence). The CDR3 sequence is 11 residues long. Trimming removed 0 bases from V and 4 bases from J, with 3 bases in between. CDR3 nucleotide sequence: TGTGCCTGGAGTGTGGGAGAGACCCAGTACTTC. Amino acid sequence: CAWSVGETQYF.

V is TRBV2 and J is TRBJ2-3, with 7 bases identical to TRBD2. With V trimmed by 6 bases and J by 3 bases, 6 bases remained unmatched. The CDR3 length is 14 residues. Germline lookup yields CDR1 SNHLY and CDR2 FYNNEI. CDR3 region: CASRAGERTDTQYF. CDR3 coding DNA: TGTGCCAGCAGGGCGGGAGAGAGAACAGATACGCAGTATTTT.

The chain carries TRBV2 and TRBJ2-1; 9 bases are shared with TRBD2. The CDR3 is 15 amino acids. The V gene's germline CDR1 is SNHLY and CDR2 FYNNEI. Germline trimming cut 4 bases from V and 4 bases from J; bases unmatched to any gene: 5. The chain's CDR3 is CASSAASGIYNEQFF. CDR3 DNA: TGTGCCAGCAGTGCTGCTAGCGGGATTTACAATGAGCAGTTCTTC.

The V gene is TRBV5-1, the J gene TRBJ2-3; the D gene is possibly TRBD1 (5 bases). This CDR3 has 14 residues. Germline assignment: CDR1 SGHRS and CDR2 YFSETQ. Trimming took 4 bases from V and 2 from J, leaving 11 bases between them. As DNA, the CDR3 is TGCGCCAGCAGCCAAGGGGAAGCCACAGATACGCAGTATTTT. This encodes CASSQGEATDTQYF. The variable domain in full, completed from reference TRBV5-1 and TRBJ2-3, reads KAGVTQTPRYLIKTRGQQVTLSCSPISGHRSVSWYQQTPGQGLQFLFEYFSETQRNKGNFPGRFSGRQFSNSRSEMNVSTLELGDSALYLCASSQGEATDTQYFGPGTRLTVL.

This clone was detected a few times. The chain carries TRBV5-1 and TRBJ2-1; 7 bases are a match to TRBD2. Germline values: CDR1 SGHRS, CDR2 YFSETQ. The V segment lost 2 bases and the J segment 0 bases; nucleotides outside the gene matches: 2. CDR3 length: 15 residues. CDR3 coding DNA: TGCGCCAGCAGCTTAAGCGGGAACTCCTACAATGAGCAGTTCTTC. It encodes CASSLSGNSYNEQFF.

The chain joins TRBV5-1 to TRBJ2-2, with TRBD2 identical over 7 bases. The germline CDR1 and CDR2 sequences are SGHRS and YFSETQ. The CDR3 consists of 15 residues. V lost 1 base and J lost 3; bases outside the gene matches: 3. The CDR3, as DNA: TGCGCCAGCAGCTTGAGCCTAGCGGACACCGGGGAGCTGTTTTTT. It specifies CASSLSLADTGELFF.

The chain joins TRBV27 to TRBJ1-6; possibly TRBD1 for D (5 bases). The CDR3 consists of 15 residues. The germline gives CDR1 MNHEY, CDR2 SMNVEV (reference sequence). V lost 6 bases to trimming and J lost 5 bases, with 14 bases between them. The CDR3 region is CASRRTRKDNSPLHF. CDR3 sequence (DNA): TGTGCCAGCAGACGGACACGTAAAGATAATTCACCCCTCCACTTT.

The CDR3 sequence: CASSQQGENQPQHF. DNA of the CDR3: TGTGCCAGCAGTCAACAGGGGGAGAATCAGCCCCAGCATTTT. V gene TRBV3-1 (or the pseudogene TRBV3-2) combines with J gene TRBJ1-5, with 8 bases fitting TRBD1. V lost 6 bases and J lost 4; bases outside the gene matches: 5. The CDR3 extends over 14 amino acids. The germline V gene encodes CDR1 LGHDT and CDR2 YNNKEL (reference sequence).

This chain links TRBV27 with TRBJ2-1; no clear D. With 2 bases removed from V and 9 bases from J, the gap between germline ends came to 11 bases. Looked up from germline, CDR1 is MNHEY and CDR2 is SMNVEV (reference sequence). The CDR3 is made up of 13 amino acids. CDR3 in amino acids: CASSLNSLGEQFF. The CDR3 DNA is TGTGCCAGCAGTTTAAACAGCCTTGGTGAGCAGTTCTTC.

The chain links TRBV7-2 to TRBJ1-2; no clear D gene. V was shortened by 1 base and J by 4 bases, with 13 bases between the two germline ends. CDR1 SGHTA and CDR2 FQGNSA come from the germline V gene. The CDR3 contains 15 residues. The CDR3 loop reads CASSLGGSRVYGYTF. The CDR3 DNA is TGTGCCAGCAGCTTAGGCGGGAGCCGGGTCTATGGCTACACCTTC.

In this sample, this clone turned up once. The rearrangement joins TRBV12-3 or TRBV12-4 to TRBJ1-6; D may be TRBD1 (6 bases). With 6 bases removed from V and 10 bases from J, the gap between germline ends came to 13 bases. This CDR3 comprises 13 residues. CDR3 sequence (DNA): TGTGCCAGCAGCCCGGGACATTCCTCACCCCTCCACTTT. It is translated as CASSPGHSSPLHF.

The genes are TRBV4-1 and TRBJ1-6; D not resolved. The germline V gene encodes CDR1 MGHRA and CDR2 YSYEKL. Deletions cut 0 bases from V and 0 bases from J, with 9 bases between. The CDR3 length is 17 residues. The CDR3 region has the DNA TGCGCCAGCAGCCAAGATCAGCAGCGCTCCTATAATTCACCCCTCCACTTT. Protein sequence: CASSQDQQRSYNSPLHF.

The chain links TRBV6-1 to TRBJ1-2; 11 bases agree with TRBD1. Germline assignment: CDR1 MNHNS and CDR2 SASEGT. The CDR3 is 16 residues long. V lost 4 bases to trimming and J lost 3 bases; unmatched junction nucleotides: 7. CDR3 in DNA: TGTGCCAGCAGTGCCCGGACAGGGGGCTTGTACTATGGCTACACCTTC. Residues: CASSARTGGLYYGYTF.

The chain joins TRBV28 to TRBJ2-3, with 11 bases identical to TRBD2. CDR1 is MDHEN, CDR2 SYDVKM, per germline. V trimming: 6 bases; J trimming: 4 bases; junction bases outside the gene matches: 6. The CDR3 runs to 15 residues. The CDR3 DNA sequence: TGTGCCAGCAGGGATAGCGGGAGGGGTGCAGATACGCAGTATTTT. Its translation: CASRDSGRGADTQYF.

The J gene is TRBJ2-7, the V gene TRBV19, with TRBD1 matching 8 bases. The CDR3 runs 13 residues. Germline V gives CDR1 LNHDA, CDR2 SQIVND (reference sequence). Trimming cost V 10 bases and J 5 bases; bases outside gene matches: 10. Here the CDR3 DNA reads TGTGCCACCGCACAGGGGGGTTACGACGAGCAGTACTTC. This codes for CATAQGGYDEQYF. Full variable domain (remainder filled in from reference TRBV19 and TRBJ2-7): DGGITQSPKYLFRKEGQNVTLSCEQNLNHDAMYWYRQDPGQGLRLIYYSQIVNDFQKGDIAEGYSVSREKKESFPLTVTSAQKNPTAFYLCATAQGGYDEQYFGPGTRLTVT.

The V and J genes are TRBV9 and TRBJ2-1; tentatively, D is TRBD1 (7 bases). Germline V gene lookup returns CDR1 SGDLS and CDR2 YYNGEE. This CDR3 spans 18 amino acids. The germline V and J ends were trimmed by 0 bases and 0 bases, with 16 bases remaining between them. CDR3 amino acids: CASSVGGSGGSSYNEQFF. The CDR3 DNA reads as TGTGCCAGCAGCGTAGGAGGGTCAGGGGGGAGCTCCTACAATGAGCAGTTCTTC. The full variable domain, in which reference TRBV9 and TRBJ2-1 provide the parts outside the CDR3, is DSGVTQTPKHLITATGQRVTLRCSPRSGDLSVYWYQQSLDQGLQFLIQYYNGEERAKGNILERFSAQQFPDLHSELNLSSLELGDSALYFCASSVGGSGGSSYNEQFFGPGTRLTVL.

V usage is TRBV9 and J usage is TRBJ2-1; the D is unclear. Germline lookup yields CDR1 SGDLS and CDR2 YYNGEE. Trimming stripped 1 base from V and 9 bases from J, with 8 bases between. There are 12 residues in the CDR3. This CDR3 reads CASSVTQGEQFF. CDR3 DNA sequence: TGTGCCAGCAGCGTAACTCAAGGTGAGCAGTTCTTC.

The V call is TRBV5-6, the J call TRBJ2-3, with D maybe TRBD1 (6 bases). CDR1 is SGHDT and CDR2 is YYEEEE in the germline V gene. The CDR3 sequence is 17 residues long. Trimming cost V 3 bases and J 2 bases, with 19 bases left between them. The CDR3 is CASSYLRAGEITDTQYF. The CDR3 DNA reads as TGTGCCAGCAGCTACCTGCGGGCAGGGGAGATCACAGATACGCAGTATTTT.